A single sample is the source of the 10 T cell receptor beta chains below, sequenced in a study of blood T cells in healthy people across ages. It was with a sample-barcoded 5' primer and a J-beta primer mix that a second PCR of roughly 7 to 11 cycles was run. TCRdb passed the 5' RACE reads through MiXCR, listing each CDR3 protein once. Altogether around 2 million distinct CDR3 sequences are present, about 39% being singletons, with the ten largest covering roughly 23%. The specimen was blood. The receptors come from a human donor in good health.

In this sample, this clonotype turned up many times. The J gene is TRBJ2-7, the V gene TRBV27; TRBD1 aligns across 9 bases. Germline CDR1 reads MNHEY; CDR2 reads SMNVEV (reference sequence). V shed 5 bases, J shed 2 bases, and the junction held 4 bases outside the gene matches. This CDR3 is built from 14 residues. The CDR3 here is CASSTRDRAYEQYF. CDR3 DNA: TGTGCCAGCAGTACCCGGGACAGGGCCTACGAGCAGTACTTC.

The V and J genes are TRBV4-1 and TRBJ2-5; maybe TRBD2 (7 bases). TRBJ2-7 matches the DNA end more closely, so the J call is doubtful. The CDR3 runs to 16 residues. From germline, CDR1 is MGHRA and CDR2 YSYEKL. CDR3 sequence (DNA): TGCGCCAGCAGGGGCGAAAGTGGGGGGGCTTTCTACGAGCAGTACTTC. Translated, it gives CASRGESGGAFYEQYF.

The V and J genes are TRBV7-3 and TRBJ1-1; 7 bases match TRBD1. The CDR3 loop spans 16 amino acids. Germline V gene sequence: CDR1 SGHTA, CDR2 FQGTGA. J lost 2 bases, V lost 5 bases, and 11 bases had no gene match. The CDR3 region is CASSPRQGYPNTEAFF. In nucleotides, the CDR3 is TGTGCCAGCAGCCCTCGACAGGGATACCCAAACACTGAAGCTTTCTTT.

The J gene is TRBJ2-3, the V gene TRBV6-5; a possible D gene is TRBD1 (5 bases). Looked up from germline, CDR1 is MNHEY and CDR2 is SVGAGI. The CDR3 runs to 19 residues. V lost 0 bases and J 0 bases, leaving 19 bases between the germline ends. The chain's CDR3 is CASSYSVVRGLSSTDTQYF. CDR3 DNA sequence: TGTGCCAGCAGTTACTCGGTTGTTAGGGGCCTTTCTAGCACAGATACGCAGTATTTT.

The CDR3 is CASAAGSSSAGELFF. CDR3 nucleotide sequence: TGTGCCAGCGCCGCCGGGTCCTCCTCCGCCGGGGAGCTGTTTTTT. The V and J genes are TRBV13 and TRBJ2-2, with no clear D. CDR1 PRHDT and CDR2 FYEKMQ come from the germline V gene (reference sequence). Between the trimmed V and J ends, which lost 8 bases and 6 bases, there was a span of 19 bases. This CDR3 has 15 residues.

The J gene is TRBJ2-3, the V gene TRBV7-2, with D possibly TRBD2 on 5 matching bases. This CDR3 is 14 amino acids long. The V end lost 5 bases, the J end lost 3 bases, and 12 bases lay between the germline ends. Germline CDR1 reads SGHTA; CDR2 reads FQGNSA. The DNA for the CDR3 is TGTGCCAGCAGCCAAACGAGGACTACAGATACGCAGTATTTT. It codes for CASSQTRTTDTQYF.

V usage is TRBV28 and J usage is TRBJ1-6; D is unresolved. The CDR3 totals 15 residues. Germline V gene lookup returns CDR1 MDHEN and CDR2 SYDVKM. V lost 8 bases to trimming and J lost 7 bases, with 18 bases between them. Here the CDR3 DNA reads TGTGCCAGCGGCTTCCCAACGCTAAGGAATTCACCCCTCCACTTT. Translation gives CASGFPTLRNSPLHF.

The genes are TRBV5-1 and TRBJ1-6; 8 bases match TRBD1. The germline CDR1 and CDR2 sequences are SGHRS and YFSETQ. V dropped 4 bases and J dropped 0; count of bases not matched to a gene: 3. The CDR3 sequence is 16 residues long. This CDR3 is CASSAGTGSYNSPLHF. For the CDR3, the DNA is TGCGCCAGCAGCGCTGGGACAGGCTCCTATAATTCACCCCTCCACTTT.

V gene TRBV29-1 combines with J gene TRBJ2-1, with a tentative D call TRBD2 (5 bases). The germline gives CDR1 SQVTM, CDR2 ANQGSEA. The CDR3 is made up of 11 amino acids. Trimming pared 5 bases from V and 8 bases from J, leaving 10 bases between. The DNA of the CDR3 is TGCAGCGTTTCCGGACTCTATGAGCAGTTCTTC. It is translated as CSVSGLYEQFF.

This sequence joins TRBV7-2 and TRBJ2-7, with D perhaps being TRBD1 or TRBD2 (5 bases each). The CDR3 loop spans 14 amino acids. Between the trimmed V and J ends, which lost 8 bases and 2 bases, there was a span of 16 bases. The germline CDR1 and CDR2 sequences are SGHTA and FQGNSA. CDR3 region: CASGGRLHTYEQYF. DNA for the CDR3: TGTGCCAGCGGGGGACGCTTACATACCTACGAGCAGTACTTC.